This T cell receptor (beta chain) was recovered during a study of shared clonotypes between healthy human individuals. Note on this clone: Its antigen remains unidentified.

Regarding the study as a whole: Some clonotypes were shared by all four sorted-subset donors, while others were not shared. The non-shared ones had lower generation probabilities than the shared ones.

CDR1 SGHNT and CDR2 YYREEE come from the germline V gene (reference sequence). V dropped 0 bases and J dropped 5; count of bases not matched to a gene: 9. The CDR3 extends over 18 amino acids. Memory CD4+ cells were the fraction left after CD45RA+ naive selection. TCRdb's copy holds only in-frame clones and misses some; the assay was immunoSEQ multiplex PCR. This sample has about 2.3 million clones, with 85% to 95% found just once. The TCR originated in a man younger than 30 in good health. Some clones in this sample may be carry-over from other donors' samples. The chain combines TRBV5-4 with TRBJ2-3, with 13 positions matching TRBD2. The sample consisted of naive CD4+ T cells from PBMCs. As for subset: CD45RA+ positively selected. This CDR3 is CASSLEGLAGRTEDTQYF. CDR3 nucleotide sequence: TGTGCCAGCAGCTTGGAGGGACTAGCGGGACGCACAGAAGATACGCAGTATTTT.